This T cell receptor (beta chain) was captured in a study of early T cells in non-severe SARS-CoV-2 infection. Across the study: The sequenced material was bulk RNA from unsorted whole blood, and its chains were unpaired. General study results and limits: Matching results from VDJdb favored anti-spike CD8 responses, leaving private and CD4 specificities undetected.

Germline loops: CDR1 ENHRY, CDR2 SYGVKD. The CDR3 runs 18 residues. Trimming removed 3 bases from V and 2 bases from J; junction bases left unmatched: 11. In the library, individual cDNA molecules carried attached unique molecular identifiers. One entry per CDR3 protein, called by TCRdb with MiXCR from the 5' RACE reads. In the table there are tens of thousands of distinct CDR3 sequences, roughly 8.2% of which are singletons. This clonotype came up a few times. The antigen remains undetermined. The sample consisted of whole blood, taken at baseline. The rearrangement uses TRBV10-3 and TRBJ2-1; 9 bases map to TRBD1. The clonotype comes from an adult who was a healthcare worker with PCR-confirmed SARS-CoV-2 infection or an uninfected control (not recorded which). CDR3 in amino acids: CAISEQPTGGFTYNEQFF. CDR3 nucleotide sequence: TGTGCCATCAGTGAACAACCTACAGGGGGCTTCACCTACAATGAGCAGTTCTTC.